A single sample gave rise to the 3 T cell receptor beta chains below, sequenced in a study of blood T cell repertoires in COVID-19. Generated by immunoSEQ multiplex PCR, the TCRdb table keeps only in-frame clones and is missing some. This sample has fewer than 85,000 clones, with around 91% found just once. Sequencing used peripheral blood. All receptors come from a human donor in a cohort sampled during active COVID-19.

This chain joins TRBV9 and TRBJ2-7, with a tentative D call TRBD2 (5 bases). The V gene's germline CDR1 is SGDLS and CDR2 YYNGEE. This CDR3 comprises 15 residues. V shed 0 bases and J shed 2 bases, with 12 bases lying between them. The CDR3 DNA reads as TGTGCCAGCAGCGTAGAGGAGGTCCCCACCTACGAGCAGTACTTC. Protein: CASSVEEVPTYEQYF. Drawing the rest from reference TRBV9 and TRBJ2-7, the complete variable domain is DSGVTQTPKHLITATGQRVTLRCSPRSGDLSVYWYQQSLDQGLQFLIQYYNGEERAKGNILERFSAQQFPDLHSELNLSSLELGDSALYFCASSVEEVPTYEQYFGPGTRLTVT.

The rearrangement links TRBV11-2 to TRBJ1-1; maybe TRBD1 (5 bases). This CDR3 is built from 15 residues. The germline V gene encodes CDR1 SGHAT and CDR2 FQNNGV. Trimming pared 4 bases from V and 4 bases from J, leaving 16 bases between. CDR3 region: CASSSLQGKATEAFF. The CDR3 coding sequence is TGTGCCAGCAGCTCCCTCCAGGGAAAGGCCACTGAAGCTTTCTTT.

V and J are TRBV5-5 and TRBJ1-5, with D unclear. CDR1 and CDR2 (germline): SGHKS, YYEKEE (reference sequence). V was clipped by 4 bases and J by 7 bases, with 21 bases between them. The CDR3 is 16 amino acids. The CDR3: CASSPADPRADQPQHF. The CDR3 DNA reads TGTGCCAGCAGCCCCGCGGACCCCAGAGCGGACCAGCCCCAGCATTTT.